The next 29 T cell receptor beta chains were all read from a single sample in a study of blood T cell repertoires in COVID-19. Clones were sequenced by immunoSEQ multiplex PCR, and TCRdb holds only the in-frame ones, with some missing. The table has roughly 56,000 clones, roughly 80% seen once; the top ten hold roughly 5.7%. Input material: peripheral blood. The receptors come from a man between 65 and 79 years old with acute or convalescent COVID-19.

The chain links TRBV2 to TRBJ1-1; D may be TRBD1 (6 bases). The germline V gene encodes CDR1 SNHLY and CDR2 FYNNEI. The CDR3 covers 14 residues. V lost 6 bases and J lost 3, with 14 bases in between. For the CDR3, the DNA is TGTGCCAGCAGCACACAGGGCGCCGACACTGAAGCTTTCTTT. It codes for CASSTQGADTEAFF.

This chain uses TRBV5-5 with TRBJ1-4; D possibly corresponds to TRBD1 (5 bases). The CDR3 totals 15 residues. Germline CDR1 reads SGHKS; CDR2 reads YYEKEE (reference sequence). V was trimmed by 1 base and J by 8 bases, leaving 15 bases between them. CDR3 sequence (DNA): TGTGCCAGCAGCTTGAGTCCGGCGGGGCTGGAAAAACTGTTTTTT. Residues: CASSLSPAGLEKLFF.

The chain links TRBV3-1 (or the pseudogene TRBV3-2) to TRBJ2-1; D call uncertain. V lost 4 bases, J lost 9 bases, and 10 bases lay in between. Germline V CDR1 and CDR2: LGHDT, YNNKEL (reference sequence). The CDR3 contains 12 residues. DNA for the CDR3: TGTGCCAGCAGCCTTCAGGTGGGTGAGCAGTTCTTC. This gives the protein CASSLQVGEQFF.

A note on this clone: A read error may produce the germline difference seen at one junction end. V gene TRBV3-1 (or the pseudogene TRBV3-2) combines with J gene TRBJ2-1; 8 bases line up with TRBD1. The germline V gene encodes CDR1 LGHDT and CDR2 YNNKEL (reference sequence). This CDR3 comprises 13 residues. The CDR3 coding sequence is TGTGCCAGCAGCCCCATACCCCGGACAGGGTTCATCTTC. It codes for CASSPIPRTGFIF.

CDR3 region: CATSRVTSGSSYNEQFF. The CDR3 DNA sequence: TGTGCCACCAGCAGAGTAACTAGCGGTAGCTCCTACAATGAGCAGTTCTTC. V and J are TRBV15 and TRBJ2-1; the match to TRBD2 covers 8 bases. This CDR3 spans 17 amino acids. Germline CDR1 LNHNV, CDR2 YYDKDF (reference sequence). V lost 1 base, J lost 0 bases, and 5 bases stayed unmatched.

J is TRBJ2-5 and V is TRBV5-1, with TRBD2 matching 15 bases. V was clipped by 4 bases and J by 5 bases; unmatched bases: 9. CDR1 and CDR2 (germline): SGHRS, YFSETQ. The CDR3 consists of 17 residues. CDR3 bases: TGCGCCAGCAGCCAAGGACTAGCGGGGGGGCACATGGAGACCCAGTACTTC. Its translation is CASSQGLAGGHMETQYF.

The chain is built from TRBV7-2 and TRBJ2-1, with 8 bases fitting TRBD2. The CDR3 is made up of 15 amino acids. Trimming removed 5 bases from V and 4 bases from J; junction bases left unmatched: 7. Germline CDR1 is SGHTA and CDR2 is FQGNSA. CDR3 in DNA: TGTGCCAGCAGCCTTTCCGCGGGGGGTTACAATGAGCAGTTCTTC. It is translated as CASSLSAGGYNEQFF.

In nucleotides, the CDR3 is TGCGCCAGCAGCTTGGGCGGGGGAACCCACCAAGAGACCCAGTACTTC. Protein sequence: CASSLGGGTHQETQYF. This sequence joins TRBV5-1 and TRBJ2-5; 7 bases are a match to TRBD2. This CDR3 is built from 16 residues. CDR1 and CDR2 from the germline V gene are SGHRS and YFSETQ. V lost 0 bases, J lost 0 bases, and 5 bases stayed unmatched.

This sequence joins TRBV7-9 and TRBJ2-5; 7 bases line up with TRBD1. The CDR3 length is 15 residues. Germline-derived CDR1 and CDR2 are SEHNR and FQNEAQ (reference sequence). The junction had 5 bases not matched to a gene; V was cut back by 1 base and J by 3 bases. In DNA form, the CDR3 reads TGTGCCAGCAGCTTAGGCGGCGGACAGGAAGAGACCCAGTACTTC. Amino acids: CASSLGGGQEETQYF.

This clone has more than one count but fewer than ten. CDR3 nucleotide sequence: TGTGCCAGCAGCCCTCCCTCCTACAATGAGCAGTTCTTC. Residues: CASSPPSYNEQFF. The V and J genes are TRBV6-6 and TRBJ2-1, with D hard to call. The V end lost 6 bases, the J end lost 0 bases, and 6 bases lay between the germline ends. The germline V gene has CDR1 MNHNY and CDR2 SVGAGI (reference sequence). This CDR3 spans 13 amino acids.

V usage is TRBV6-5 and J usage is TRBJ2-1; possibly TRBD1 for D (7 bases). The germline gives CDR1 MNHEY, CDR2 SVGAGI. There are 13 residues in the CDR3. V was shortened by 5 bases and J by 7 bases, with 12 bases between the two germline ends. DNA of the CDR3: TGTGCCAGCAGTACGACAGGGAGGAATGAGCAGTTCTTC. It specifies CASSTTGRNEQFF.

This clone occurred once. The V gene is TRBV28, the J gene TRBJ1-3, with a weak D call TRBD1 (5 bases). The V gene lost 3 bases and the J gene lost 7 bases, with 13 bases spanning the gap. Germline V gives CDR1 MDHEN, CDR2 SYDVKM. The CDR3 is 14 residues long. CDR3 sequence reads: CASSFDSKPNTIYF. CDR3 nucleotide sequence: TGTGCCAGCAGTTTCGACAGTAAGCCCAACACCATATATTTT.

CDR3 sequence reads: CASSLASLGENEQFF. The CDR3 coding sequence is TGCGCCAGCAGCTTGGCCAGTTTGGGCGAGAATGAGCAGTTCTTC. The V call is TRBV5-1, the J call TRBJ2-1; D is undetermined. The CDR3 is 15 amino acids. Trimming shortened V by 0 bases and J by 7 bases, and 14 bases separated the two germline ends. Germline CDR1 SGHRS, CDR2 YFSETQ.

The chain uses TRBV18 and TRBJ2-7; D remains ambiguous. CDR1 is KGHSH, CDR2 LQKENI, per germline. This CDR3 spans 14 amino acids. The germline V and J ends were trimmed by 0 bases and 5 bases, with 11 bases remaining between them. CDR3 amino acids: CASSPPGPNDEQYF. The CDR3 coding sequence is TGTGCCAGCTCACCACCGGGCCCGAACGACGAGCAGTACTTC. Full variable domain (remainder filled in from reference TRBV18 and TRBJ2-7): NAGVMQNPRHLVRRRGQEARLRCSPMKGHSHVYWYRQLPEEGLKFMVYLQKENIIDESGMPKERFSAEFPKEGPSILRIQQVVRGDSAAYFCASSPPGPNDEQYFGPGTRLTVT.

J is TRBJ2-2 and V is TRBV19; 8 bases line up with TRBD1. V shed 0 bases and J 7 bases; nucleotides not matched to a gene: 10. This CDR3 has 17 amino acids. Germline lookup yields CDR1 LNHDA and CDR2 SQIVND (reference sequence). The CDR3 DNA reads TGTGCCAGTAGTATAGATCTTATGACAGGGGTTATCGGGGAGCTGTTTTTT. This encodes CASSIDLMTGVIGELFF.

This clone was counted between two and nine times. The chain uses TRBV18 and TRBJ1-1; TRBD1 matches 10 bases. The CDR3 length is 15 residues. The germline CDR1 and CDR2 sequences are KGHSH and LQKENI. J lost 1 base, V lost 5 bases, and 4 bases had no gene match. The CDR3 nucleotides are TGTGCCAGCTCAAGATGGACAGGGGGGAACACTGAAGCTTTCTTT. Protein sequence: CASSRWTGGNTEAFF.

The chain uses TRBV11-2 and TRBJ2-7; maybe TRBD1 (6 bases). Trimming shortened V by 5 bases and J by 4 bases, and 18 bases separated the two germline ends. The CDR3 spans 15 residues. Germline CDR1 is SGHAT and CDR2 is FQNNGV. The CDR3 DNA follows: TGTGCCAGCAGCACATCACCGGGACAACAATACGAGCAGTACTTC. Protein sequence: CASSTSPGQQYEQYF.

J is TRBJ2-1 and V is TRBV4-2, with TRBD2 as a possible D gene (6 bases). The CDR3 loop spans 15 amino acids. CDR1 is LGHNA and CDR2 is YNFKEQ in the germline V gene. V gave up 2 bases and J gave up 4 bases, with 12 bases separating them. The CDR3 nucleotides read TGTGCCAGCAGCCAAATACAGGCGGGGTACAATGAGCAGTTCTTC. The encoded protein is CASSQIQAGYNEQFF.

V gene TRBV5-1 combines with J gene TRBJ2-2, with 9 bases identical to TRBD1. This CDR3 contains 15 residues. Looked up from germline, CDR1 is SGHRS and CDR2 is YFSETQ. V shed 1 base, J shed 5 bases, and the junction held 3 bases outside the gene matches. This chain's CDR3 is CASSLTGQGTGELFF. In nucleotides, the CDR3 is TGCGCCAGCAGCTTGACGGGACAGGGAACCGGGGAGCTGTTTTTT.

The V call is TRBV3-1 (or the pseudogene TRBV3-2), the J call TRBJ2-1; tentatively, D is TRBD1 (6 bases). V lost 4 bases to trimming and J lost 2 bases, with 12 bases between them. CDR3 size: 15 residues. CDR1 and CDR2 from the germline V gene are LGHDT and YNNKEL (reference sequence). The CDR3: CASSPTGPAYNEQFF. The CDR3 DNA reads TGTGCCAGCAGCCCCACAGGGCCTGCCTACAATGAGCAGTTCTTC.

This chain joins TRBV27 and TRBJ2-3; TRBD2 might be the D (5 bases). This CDR3 is built from 13 residues. Between the trimmed V and J ends, which lost 3 bases and 2 bases, there was a span of 6 bases. Germline V gene lookup returns CDR1 MNHEY and CDR2 SMNVEV (reference sequence). Written as DNA, the CDR3 is TGTGCCAGCAGTTTCCGGGACACAGATACGCAGTATTTT. It codes for CASSFRDTDTQYF.

V and J are TRBV5-4 and TRBJ1-2; 7 bases fit TRBD1. Looked up from germline, CDR1 is SGHNT and CDR2 is YYREEE (reference sequence). The V and J ends lost 5 bases and 8 bases, in that order; junction bases with no gene match: 9. CDR3 length: 13 residues. The CDR3 nucleotides are TGTGCCAGCAGACCCGACAGGGAAAGGGGCTACACCTTC. It specifies CASRPDRERGYTF.

This chain connects TRBV21-1 to TRBJ2-1; the D call of TRBD1 is as the table states it, not checked on the DNA. TRBV21-1 has pseudogene status. There are 15 residues in the CDR3. The CDR3 loop reads CASSKVVRGTGEQFF. CDR3 DNA: TGTGCCAGCAGCAAAGTGGTAAGGGGAACCGGTGAGCAGTTCTTC.

J is TRBJ2-1 and V is TRBV3-1 (or the pseudogene TRBV3-2); the match to TRBD2 covers 9 bases. Germline CDR1 LGHDT, CDR2 YNNKEL (reference sequence). The CDR3 runs to 15 residues. V lost 1 base, J lost 5 bases, and 3 bases stayed unmatched. The CDR3 DNA is TGTGCCAGCAGCCAAGTAGCTAGCGGGGACAATGAGCAGTTCTTC. Translation gives CASSQVASGDNEQFF.

The V and J genes are TRBV5-1 and TRBJ2-1; 10 nucleotides line up with TRBD2. Germline CDR1 and CDR2: SGHRS and YFSETQ. The CDR3 has 15 amino acids. V trimming: 2 bases; J trimming: 7 bases; junction bases outside the gene matches: 6. CDR3 protein: CASSFGLAGVNEQFF. The CDR3 bases are TGCGCCAGCAGCTTCGGTCTAGCGGGGGTGAATGAGCAGTTCTTC.

This chain uses TRBV19 with TRBJ2-1, with TRBD1 matching over 8 bases. CDR1 LNHDA and CDR2 SQIVND come from the germline V gene (reference sequence). After removal of 6 bases from V and 4 bases from J, the junction contained 8 bases not matched to a gene. This CDR3 has 15 amino acids. CDR3 in amino acids: CASSDGTGGYNEQFF. The DNA for the CDR3 is TGTGCCAGTAGCGACGGGACAGGTGGTTACAATGAGCAGTTCTTC.

The chain has TRBV6-2 or TRBV6-3 and TRBJ2-7; 10 bases agree with TRBD1. This CDR3 is 15 amino acids long. V was clipped by 5 bases and J by 7 bases; unmatched bases: 11. CDR1 is MNHEY, CDR2 SVGEGT, per germline. The CDR3 DNA is TGTGCCAGCAGTCGACGGGACAGGGGAATTGGTGAGCAGTACTTC. Its protein is CASSRRDRGIGEQYF.

The chain carries TRBV2 and TRBJ1-6; TRBD1 matches at 7 bases. This CDR3 region has 13 residues. The V segment lost 8 bases and the J segment 8 bases; nucleotides outside the gene matches: 6. The V gene's germline CDR1 is SNHLY and CDR2 FYNNEI. The CDR3 bases are TGTGCCAGCGGGACAGCTTATGATTCACCCCTCCACTTT. Its protein is CASGTAYDSPLHF.

The genes are TRBV3-1 (or the pseudogene TRBV3-2) and TRBJ2-5; no clear D gene. The CDR3 spans 12 residues. Trimming took 0 bases from V and 6 from J, leaving 5 bases between them. Germline loops: CDR1 LGHDT, CDR2 YNNKEL (reference sequence). The CDR3 nucleotides are TGTGCCAGCAGCCAAGATAGCAAGACCCAGTACTTC. Translation gives CASSQDSKTQYF.